The 29 T cell receptor beta chains presented below share a single source sample, sequenced in a study of control samples from healthy donors and cancer patients. Generated by immunoSEQ multiplex PCR, the TCRdb table keeps only in-frame clones and is missing some. The table includes under 95,000 clones, about 89% detected once. Sequenced sample: blood. The receptor source for this set is a woman aged 30 to 39 in good health.

The chain carries TRBV28 and TRBJ2-2, with 7 nucleotides matching TRBD2. J lost 7 bases, V lost 5 bases, and 4 bases had no gene match. Germline CDR1 and CDR2: MDHEN and SYDVKM. This CDR3 contains 13 residues. CDR3 DNA: TGTGCCAGCAGTGTCAGGGAGGGCGGGGAGCTGTTTTTT. This translates into CASSVREGGELFF.

This rearrangement joins TRBV4-2 to TRBJ2-5, with 13 bases identical to TRBD2. The germline CDR1 and CDR2 sequences are LGHNA and YNFKEQ. This CDR3 region has 15 residues. With V trimmed by 6 bases and J by 2 bases, 3 bases remained unmatched. The chain's CDR3 is CASSMGLAGQETQYF. The CDR3 DNA follows: TGTGCCAGCAGTATGGGACTAGCGGGGCAAGAGACCCAGTACTTC.

V is TRBV25-1 and J is TRBJ1-5; 10 positions agree with TRBD1. V lost 7 bases to trimming and J lost 4 bases; unmatched junction nucleotides: 16. Germline V gene lookup returns CDR1 MGHDK and CDR2 SYGVNS. CDR3 length: 18 residues. DNA of the CDR3: TGTGCCAGCAACCTACGCCCCAAGGACAGGGGGGAAAATCAGCCCCAGCATTTT. It translates to CASNLRPKDRGENQPQHF.

CDR3 coding DNA: TGTGCCAGCAGTTTTGGACCCAGGAACTACGAGCAGTACTTC. The encoded protein is CASSFGPRNYEQYF. The genes are TRBV27 and TRBJ2-7; D gene uncertain. The CDR3 totals 14 residues. V was pared by 3 bases and J by 3 bases, with 12 bases between. Germline CDR1 is MNHEY and CDR2 is SMNVEV (reference sequence).

Worth noting for this clone: The conserved phenylalanine or tryptophan normally closing the CDR3 is absent here, so this likely arose from a read error. The limits of the CDR3 on the DNA are not certain, so only TCRdb's listed CDR3 is given. This chain connects TRBV20-1 to TRBJ1-2; the D call TRBD1 from the table was never checked on the DNA. Germline CDR1 reads DFQATT; CDR2 reads SNEGSKA (reference sequence). The CDR3 has 9 residues if both end residues are counted. This chain's CDR3 is CSALGTPLY.

The rearrangement joins TRBV7-3 to TRBJ1-1; D is possibly TRBD1 (6 bases). The CDR3 is made up of 14 amino acids. Between the trimmed V and J ends, which lost 4 bases and 5 bases, there was a span of 14 bases. The germline V gene has CDR1 SGHTA and CDR2 FQGTGA. The CDR3 reads CASSSSGAGTEAFF. DNA for the CDR3: TGTGCCAGCAGCTCCTCGGGGGCAGGGACTGAAGCTTTCTTT.

This chain links TRBV18 with TRBJ1-1, with TRBD1 matching 8 bases. Germline V gene lookup returns CDR1 KGHSH and CDR2 LQKENI. V was pared by 6 bases and J by 3 bases, with 6 bases of the junction left unmatched. The CDR3 extends over 14 amino acids. The CDR3 DNA reads TGTGCCAGCTCCCTCGGACAGGGTCACACTGAAGCTTTCTTT. Translation: CASSLGQGHTEAFF.

The chain is built from TRBV5-1 and TRBJ1-2; 7 bases are a match to TRBD1. The CDR3 is 14 residues long. Germline CDR1 SGHRS, CDR2 YFSETQ. After removal of 0 bases from V and 4 bases from J, the junction contained 3 bases not matched to a gene. For the CDR3, the DNA is TGCGCCAGCAGCTTGGGACAGGGAGGCTATGGCTACACCTTC. Amino acids: CASSLGQGGYGYTF.

This rearrangement joins TRBV30 to TRBJ2-5, with unresolved D. V was shortened by 1 base and J by 5 bases, with 11 bases between the two germline ends. The CDR3 runs 13 residues. Per germline, CDR1 GTSNPN and CDR2 SVGIG (reference sequence). CDR3 amino acids: CAWSELSRETQYF. The CDR3 DNA follows: TGTGCCTGGAGTGAATTGTCGCGGGAGACCCAGTACTTC.

The chain uses TRBV4-2 and TRBJ2-5; 13 bases line up with TRBD2. The V gene end was trimmed by 5 bases and the J gene end by 3 bases; junction bases not matched to a gene: 3. CDR3 length equals 15 residues. The germline V gene has CDR1 LGHNA and CDR2 YNFKEQ. CDR3 in amino acids: CASSYGLAGEETQYF. CDR3 nucleotides: TGTGCCAGCAGCTATGGACTAGCGGGAGAAGAGACCCAGTACTTC.

The chain carries TRBV15 and TRBJ1-6, with D unclear. The CDR3 sequence is 14 residues long. Between the trimmed V and J ends, which lost 2 bases and 9 bases, there was a span of 11 bases. In germline, CDR1 is LNHNV, CDR2 YYDKDF (reference sequence). The CDR3 region has the DNA TGTGCCACCAGCAGACCGGACCCGACTTCACCCCTCCACTTT. Translation: CATSRPDPTSPLHF. The full variable domain, its missing parts supplied by reference TRBV15 and TRBJ1-6, is DAMVIQNPRYQVTQFGKPVTLSCSQTLNHNVMYWYQQKSSQAPKLLFHYYDKDFNNEADTPDNFQSRRPNTSFCFLDIRSPGLGDTAMYLCATSRPDPTSPLHFGNGTRLTVT.

The chain combines TRBV5-1 with TRBJ1-4; no firm D call. CDR3 length: 13 amino acids. V was cut by 0 bases and J by 7 bases, with 7 bases left in between. Per germline, CDR1 SGHRS and CDR2 YFSETQ. CDR3 sequence (DNA): TGCGCCAGCAGCTTGGGACGGGGTGAAAAACTGTTTTTT. Its protein is CASSLGRGEKLFF.

The chain links TRBV6-5 to TRBJ1-5; D is ambiguous. This CDR3 is built from 14 residues. From germline, CDR1 is MNHEY and CDR2 SVGAGI. The V and J ends lost 5 bases and 8 bases respectively, with 16 bases between them. In nucleotides, the CDR3 is TGTGCCAGCAGTATTAGGGAGTTGGGAAAGCCCCAGCATTTT. This sequence encodes CASSIRELGKPQHF.

CDR3 in amino acids: CASSWGGSDTQYF. Here the CDR3 DNA reads TGTGCCAGCAGCTGGGGGGGATCGGATACGCAGTATTTT. This chain links TRBV28 with TRBJ2-3; 7 bases map to TRBD2. The CDR3 is made up of 13 amino acids. V was pared by 6 bases and J by 6 bases, with 6 bases of the junction left unmatched. Germline-derived CDR1 and CDR2 are MDHEN and SYDVKM.

The chain links TRBV7-9 to TRBJ1-1, with D possibly TRBD1 on 6 matching bases. The CDR3 is 12 residues long. Germline V gives CDR1 SEHNR, CDR2 FQNEAQ (reference sequence). The V gene lost 5 bases and the J gene lost 6 bases, with 10 bases spanning the gap. The DNA of the CDR3 is TGTGCCAGCAGCCTAGAGGGGGCTGAAGCTTTCTTT. Its protein is CASSLEGAEAFF.

The J gene is TRBJ1-2, the V gene TRBV27; D gene ambiguous. Germline values: CDR1 MNHEY, CDR2 SMNVEV (reference sequence). Trimming removed 0 bases at V and 3 bases at J, with 11 bases between. The CDR3 runs to 15 residues. The CDR3 sequence: CASSLSYPLYYGYTF. The CDR3, as DNA: TGTGCCAGCAGTTTATCGTACCCCCTGTACTATGGCTACACCTTC.

This clone was seen just once. CDR3 residues: CASSPGGFKAFF. The DNA of the CDR3 is TGTGCCAGCAGCCCAGGGGGGTTTAAGGCTTTCTTT. The gene calls are TRBV11-2 and TRBJ1-1; 7 positions match TRBD1. The CDR3 length is 12 residues. Per the germline V gene, CDR1 is SGHAT and CDR2 is FQNNGV. The V and J ends lost 5 bases and 11 bases, in that order; junction bases with no gene match: 8.

V and J are TRBV4-2 and TRBJ1-5; 7 bases fit TRBD1. With 0 bases clipped from V and 7 bases from J, the junction kept 6 bases outside the gene matches. The germline V gene has CDR1 LGHNA and CDR2 YNFKEQ. CDR3 size: 15 residues. CDR3 residues: CASSQDKGARQPQHF. CDR3 nucleotides: TGTGCCAGCAGCCAAGATAAGGGGGCTCGGCAGCCCCAGCATTTT.

The rearrangement links TRBV5-1 to TRBJ1-1; no firm D call. V was pared by 1 base and J by 3 bases, with 7 bases between. The germline V gene has CDR1 SGHRS and CDR2 YFSETQ. There are 13 residues in the CDR3. The CDR3 nucleotides are TGCGCCAGCAGCTTGATGGGGTACACTGAAGCTTTCTTT. Amino acid sequence: CASSLMGYTEAFF. Drawing the rest from reference TRBV5-1 and TRBJ1-1, the complete variable domain is KAGVTQTPRYLIKTRGQQVTLSCSPISGHRSVSWYQQTPGQGLQFLFEYFSETQRNKGNFPGRFSGRQFSNSRSEMNVSTLELGDSALYLCASSLMGYTEAFFGQGTRLTVV.

This clone turned up a few times. J is TRBJ1-2 and V is TRBV2, with D unresolved. V lost 6 bases and J lost 5, with 13 bases in between. This CDR3 contains 13 residues. The germline V gene has CDR1 SNHLY and CDR2 FYNNEI. The CDR3 bases are TGTGCCAGCAGAGCCGACGGAACTTATGGCTACACCTTC. It yields the protein CASRADGTYGYTF.

V is TRBV2 and J is TRBJ1-1, with a possible D match to TRBD1 (5 bases). Trimming stripped 7 bases from V and 1 base from J, with 10 bases between. The germline gives CDR1 SNHLY, CDR2 FYNNEI. The CDR3 runs 13 residues. CDR3 sequence reads: CASIGQGNTEAFF. The CDR3 DNA reads as TGTGCCAGCATCGGACAAGGGAACACTGAAGCTTTCTTT.

The chain combines TRBV6-6 with TRBJ2-7; 11 bases are shared with TRBD2. J lost 3 bases, V lost 5 bases, and 3 bases had no gene match. The germline V gene has CDR1 MNHNY and CDR2 SVGAGI (reference sequence). The CDR3 is 14 residues long. In DNA, the CDR3 is TGTGCCAGCAGTCCTAGCGGGGGGCTCTACGAGCAGTACTTC. This translates into CASSPSGGLYEQYF.

This clone occurred a few times. The J gene is TRBJ1-5, the V gene TRBV6-5; 9 nucleotides align to TRBD1. The V and J ends lost 8 bases and 4 bases, in that order; junction bases with no gene match: 6. The CDR3 sequence is 14 residues long. Germline CDR1 and CDR2: MNHEY and SVGAGI. The chain's CDR3 is CASGAGTGNQPQHF. CDR3 bases: TGTGCCAGCGGAGCCGGGACAGGGAATCAGCCCCAGCATTTT.

This chain links TRBV5-4 with TRBJ1-2; 9 positions agree with TRBD1. J lost 8 bases, V lost 4 bases, and 6 bases had no gene match. This CDR3 contains 13 residues. Germline lookup yields CDR1 SGHNT and CDR2 YYREEE (reference sequence). The CDR3 DNA reads TGTGCCAGCAGCGTAACAGGGGGCGGGGGCTACACCTTC. Its protein is CASSVTGGGGYTF.

This sequence joins TRBV6-5 and TRBJ2-3, with D perhaps TRBD1 (5 bases). Looked up from germline, CDR1 is MNHEY and CDR2 is SVGAGI. Trimming cost V 7 bases and J 3 bases, with 14 bases left between them. The CDR3 runs to 14 residues. The CDR3 region has the DNA TGTGCCAGCATTCTGGGCAGGGCGACAGATACGCAGTATTTT. This translates into CASILGRATDTQYF.

V and J are TRBV6-1 and TRBJ1-5; 7 nucleotides agree with TRBD1. Per the germline V gene, CDR1 is MNHNS and CDR2 is SASEGT. The CDR3 length is 16 residues. Losses at the gene ends were 4 bases for V and 3 bases for J; bases not matched to a gene: 9. In nucleotides, the CDR3 is TGTGCCAGCAGTGTAGCAGGGGGGACGGTCAATCAGCCCCAGCATTTT. This sequence encodes CASSVAGGTVNQPQHF.

The CDR3 sequence: CASSLGGLNTEAFF. The CDR3 nucleotides are TGTGCCAGCAGCTTGGGAGGGTTGAACACTGAAGCTTTCTTT. This chain uses TRBV11-3 with TRBJ1-1; D is undetermined. The CDR3 covers 14 residues. The germline V gene has CDR1 SGHNT and CDR2 YENEEA. The ends were cut back, 3 bases at V and 0 bases at J, with 8 bases in the middle. Filled out from reference TRBV11-3 and TRBJ1-1, the complete variable domain reads EAGVVQSPRYKIIEKKQPVAFWCNPISGHNTLYWYLQNLGQGPELLIRYENEEAVDDSQLPKDRFSAERLKGVDSTLKIQPAELGDSAVYLCASSLGGLNTEAFFGQGTRLTVV.

V gene TRBV5-1 combines with J gene TRBJ1-4; D perhaps matches TRBD1 (6 bases). The germline V gene has CDR1 SGHRS and CDR2 YFSETQ. The CDR3 totals 15 residues. V lost 4 bases to trimming and J lost 0 bases, with 10 bases between them. CDR3 sequence reads: CASSAGQPTNEKLFF. CDR3 nucleotide sequence: TGCGCCAGCAGCGCCGGACAGCCAACTAATGAAAAACTGTTTTTT.

Comment on this clone: The same CDR3 also results from other DNA sequences found in this sample. The chain is built from TRBV28 and TRBJ2-3, with 7 bases matching TRBD2. The length of the CDR3 is 13 residues. Germline values: CDR1 MDHEN, CDR2 SYDVKM. The V gene end was trimmed by 8 bases and the J gene end by 2 bases; junction bases not matched to a gene: 4. The CDR3 bases are TGTGCCAGCGAGGGAGGGAACACAGATACGCAGTATTTT. It translates to CASEGGNTDTQYF. The entire variable domain, with the rest obtained from reference TRBV28 and TRBJ2-3, is as follows: DVKVTQSSRYLVKRTGEKVFLECVQDMDHENMFWYRQDPGLGLRLIYFSYDVKMKEKGDIPEGYSVSREKKERFSLILESASTNQTSMYLCASEGGNTDTQYFGPGTRLTVL.